One and the same sample provided the 22 T cell receptor beta chains below, sequenced in a study of T cells after yellow fever vaccination (dated by TCRdb to between 2017 and 2020). The treatment or condition label of this sample denotes: live attenuated yellow fever vaccine strain. The library was produced with 5' RACE. TCRdb lists the instrument as Illumina HiSeq 2500. Starting from the raw public reads, TCRdb applied fastp trimming at Q25, assembled clones with MiXCR and retained in-frame beta chains. Each entry merges the rows of one CDR3 protein and shows their most common DNA and genes. The sample profile shows over 200,000 distinct CDR3 sequences; 5.5% to 8.5% of them were found once. 1% to 1.2% of the sample lies in the top ten. The specimen comprised CD4+ T cells sorted from PBMCs, sampled on the day of the yellow fever booster vaccination. These receptors originate from a man aged 25-45 years who received the YFV17D yellow fever vaccine.

Only a few counts were recorded for this clonotype. This chain joins TRBV20-1 and TRBJ1-4; D possibly corresponds to TRBD1 (6 bases). Germline CDR1 is DFQATT and CDR2 is SNEGSKA (reference sequence). The ends were cut back, 4 bases at V and 2 bases at J, with 11 bases in the middle. CDR3 length equals 14 residues. Here the CDR3 DNA reads TGCAGTGCTATACAGGGCGCCACTAATGAAAAACTGTTTTTT. Protein product: CSAIQGATNEKLFF.

This clonotype was observed at least ten times. The chain uses TRBV20-1 and TRBJ2-5; 10 bases fit TRBD2. J lost 5 bases, V lost 8 bases, and 11 bases had no gene match. The CDR3 consists of 14 residues. Germline V gene data show CDR1 as DFQATT and CDR2 as SNEGSKA (reference sequence). The CDR3 DNA reads TGCAGTACAAACAGCGGGAGGGCCGTGGAGACCCAGTACTTC. This sequence encodes CSTNSGRAVETQYF.

The sample holds a few counts of this clonotype. The V and J genes are TRBV27 and TRBJ2-2; D uncertain. Germline CDR1 MNHEY, CDR2 SMNVEV (reference sequence). V was shortened by 8 bases and J by 2 bases, with 12 bases between the two germline ends. The CDR3 totals 14 residues. The CDR3 DNA sequence: TGTGCCAGCCGTCGAGCGTTCAACACCGGGGAGCTGTTTTTT. This encodes CASRRAFNTGELFF.

This clonotype was detected many times. V and J are TRBV12-5 and TRBJ2-1, with 8 bases aligning to TRBD2. The V gene's germline CDR1 is LGHNT and CDR2 FRNRAP. CDR3 size: 15 residues. V lost 4 bases and J lost 8; bases outside the gene matches: 10. CDR3 in DNA: TGTGCTAGTGGTTGGGTTGCGGGAGGAAGCGATGAGCAGTTCTTC. It translates to CASGWVAGGSDEQFF.

The rearrangement links TRBV29-1 to TRBJ2-3; tentatively, D is TRBD1 (6 bases). CDR3 length: 15 residues. Germline V CDR1 and CDR2: SQVTM, ANQGSEA. Trimming stripped 4 bases from V and 2 bases from J, with 16 bases between. The CDR3 loop reads CSVVQGRQTTDTQYF. In DNA form, the CDR3 reads TGCAGCGTTGTCCAGGGGAGACAGACCACAGATACGCAGTATTTT.

This clonotype showed up just a few times. The gene calls are TRBV5-1 and TRBJ2-1, with 16 positions matching TRBD2. The CDR3 runs 15 residues. Germline V gives CDR1 SGHRS, CDR2 YFSETQ. V gave up 4 bases and J gave up 8 bases; unmatched junction bases: 3. The CDR3 DNA reads as TGCGCCAGCAGCCCCGGGACTAGCGGGAGGGATGAGCAGTTCTTC. Its protein product is CASSPGTSGRDEQFF.

There are many counts of this clonotype. This chain connects TRBV29-1 to TRBJ2-1, with a possible D match to TRBD2 (6 bases). Germline V gene sequence: CDR1 SQVTM, CDR2 ANQGSEA. V was shortened by 1 base and J by 0 bases, with 10 bases between the two germline ends. The CDR3 length is 15 residues. In nucleotides, the CDR3 is TGCAGCGTTGAAGGACTAGTAAGCTCCTACAATGAGCAGTTCTTC. It specifies CSVEGLVSSYNEQFF.

Ten or more counts support this clonotype. The V gene is TRBV7-2, the J gene TRBJ2-2, with TRBD2 matching 8 bases. V lost 0 bases and J lost 7; bases outside the gene matches: 7. CDR1 SGHTA and CDR2 FQGNSA come from the germline V gene. The CDR3 runs to 16 residues. The CDR3 spells CASSLAPVAGNGELFF. DNA for the CDR3: TGTGCCAGCAGCTTAGCCCCTGTAGCGGGGAACGGGGAGCTGTTTTTT.

Ten or more counts support this clonotype. The V call is TRBV4-2, the J call TRBJ1-6, with no clear D. Germline CDR1 and CDR2: LGHNA and YNFKEQ. This CDR3 has 13 amino acids. Between the trimmed V and J ends, which lost 0 bases and 15 bases, there was a span of 12 bases. CDR3 nucleotides: TGTGCCAGCAGCCAAGAGGGAGAACGTCGCCTCCACTTT. As protein: CASSQEGERRLHF.

The genes are TRBV15 and TRBJ1-2, with D possibly matching TRBD1 (5 bases). CDR1 LNHNV and CDR2 YYDKDF come from the germline V gene (reference sequence). V lost 1 base and J lost 3, with 12 bases in between. This CDR3 has 15 residues. As DNA, the CDR3 is TGTGCCACCAGCAGAGGAATTACAGGCGACTATGGCTACACCTTC. Encoded protein: CATSRGITGDYGYTF.

This clonotype has more than one count but fewer than ten. This chain joins TRBV20-1 and TRBJ2-7; D might be TRBD1 (5 bases). Deletions cut 0 bases from V and 1 base from J, with 22 bases between. CDR1 DFQATT and CDR2 SNEGSKA come from the germline V gene (reference sequence). The CDR3 has 18 residues. The CDR3 here is CSARDIRGMQGRSYEQYF. Here the CDR3 DNA reads TGCAGTGCTAGAGATATTCGTGGTATGCAGGGCCGGTCCTACGAGCAGTACTTC.

The rearrangement joins TRBV7-8 to TRBJ2-2; TRBD2 agrees at 8 bases. CDR1 and CDR2 from the germline V gene are SGHVS and FQNEAQ. The junction had 5 bases not matched to a gene; V was cut back by 6 bases and J by 5 bases. CDR3 length: 14 amino acids. The CDR3 loop reads CASRYGLATGELFF. The CDR3 nucleotides are TGTGCCAGCAGATACGGACTAGCTACCGGGGAGCTGTTTTTT.

V is TRBV4-1 and J is TRBJ2-3; the match to TRBD2 covers 10 bases. V dropped 1 base and J dropped 4; count of bases not matched to a gene: 11. Germline CDR1 reads MGHRA; CDR2 reads YSYEKL. The CDR3 is 18 residues long. This chain's CDR3 is CASSQAAASGSFSDTQYF. As DNA, the CDR3 is TGCGCCAGCAGCCAAGCGGCGGCTAGCGGGAGTTTCTCAGATACGCAGTATTTT.

This clonotype was detected many times. The J gene is TRBJ1-3, the V gene TRBV28; 7 bases match TRBD1. Trimming cost V 8 bases and J 4 bases; bases outside gene matches: 11. Germline CDR1 reads MDHEN; CDR2 reads SYDVKM. The CDR3 is 15 residues long. CDR3 DNA sequence: TGTGCCAGCCGAATGCCAGGGGGACCCGGAAACACCATATATTTT. As protein: CASRMPGGPGNTIYF.

The CDR3 sequence is CASSSGRFRAGGPTYEQYF. The CDR3 nucleotides read TGTGCCAGCAGTTCCGGCCGATTTAGAGCGGGAGGGCCCACCTACGAGCAGTACTTC. The chain uses TRBV27 and TRBJ2-7; 10 positions match TRBD2. This CDR3 spans 19 amino acids. V trimming: 4 bases; J trimming: 2 bases; junction bases outside the gene matches: 17. Germline loops: CDR1 MNHEY, CDR2 SMNVEV (reference sequence).

This chain joins TRBV5-1 and TRBJ2-1; 16 bases match TRBD2. The CDR3 consists of 17 residues. Per germline, CDR1 SGHRS and CDR2 YFSETQ. The trim removed 0 bases at V and 10 bases at J, leaving 7 bases unmatched. CDR3 in amino acids: CASSLAGTSGRATEQFF. CDR3 coding DNA: TGCGCCAGCAGCTTGGCGGGGACTAGCGGGAGGGCCACGGAGCAGTTCTTC.

The V call is TRBV10-3, the J call TRBJ2-1; 9 nucleotides align to TRBD2. Germline V gene sequence: CDR1 ENHRY, CDR2 SYGVKD. The CDR3 is made up of 15 amino acids. The ends lost 10 bases at V and 0 bases at J; junction bases unmatched: 7. The CDR3 is CATVAGALSYNEQFF. CDR3 sequence (DNA): TGTGCCACCGTAGCGGGAGCCCTCTCCTACAATGAGCAGTTCTTC.

This clonotype was recorded at least ten times. V is TRBV7-3 and J is TRBJ2-2; D unresolved. V lost 10 bases to trimming and J lost 0 bases, with 9 bases between them. Per germline, CDR1 SGHTA and CDR2 FQGTGA. The CDR3 consists of 13 residues. CDR3 nucleotides: TGTGCCACCAGACGCGCGAACACCGGGGAGCTGTTTTTT. Residues: CATRRANTGELFF.

The chain links TRBV18 to TRBJ2-5, with D possibly matching TRBD2 (6 bases). The V and J ends lost 4 bases and 5 bases respectively, with 17 bases between them. The CDR3 runs to 15 residues. From germline, CDR1 is KGHSH and CDR2 LQKENI. CDR3 sequence reads: CASSRSGQNEETQYF. DNA of the CDR3: TGTGCCAGCTCACGTAGCGGACAAAACGAGGAGACCCAGTACTTC. Filled out from reference TRBV18 and TRBJ2-5, the complete variable domain reads NAGVMQNPRHLVRRRGQEARLRCSPMKGHSHVYWYRQLPEEGLKFMVYLQKENIIDESGMPKERFSAEFPKEGPSILRIQQVVRGDSAAYFCASSRSGQNEETQYFGPGTRLLVL.

This clonotype was picked up one time. One end of the junction varies from germline; a read error may be responsible. The chain links TRBV5-1 to TRBJ2-1; 16 nucleotides line up with TRBD2. The CDR3 is made up of 19 amino acids. The germline gives CDR1 SGHRS, CDR2 YFSETQ. CDR3: CAGSLGTSGRAGDYNEQFF. The CDR3 nucleotides are TGCGCCGGCAGCTTGGGGACTAGCGGGAGGGCCGGGGATTACAATGAGCAGTTCTTC.

This clonotype occurred a few times. V gene TRBV10-1 combines with J gene TRBJ2-1; either TRBD1 or TRBD2 may supply D (5 bases each). Germline CDR1 and CDR2: WNHNN and SYGVQD (reference sequence). This CDR3 has 12 amino acids. V was shortened by 6 bases and J by 15 bases, with 18 bases between the two germline ends. CDR3 nucleotide sequence: TGCGCCAGCAGAGGTAGCTGGGGGAATTTGTTCTTC. Protein: CASRGSWGNLFF.

There are many counts of this clonotype. The chain links TRBV20-1 to TRBJ2-7, with unresolved D. The CDR3 is made up of 15 amino acids. V dropped 4 bases and J dropped 1 base, with 17 bases sitting between them. Germline values: CDR1 DFQATT, CDR2 SNEGSKA (reference sequence). CDR3 nucleotides: TGCAGTGCTAACCATTTTTCCCCGCTTTCCTACGAGCAGTACTTC. Translated: CSANHFSPLSYEQYF.